The 25 T cell receptor beta chains below come from one sample, sequenced in a study of T cells after yellow fever vaccination. TCRdb itself ran the 5' RACE reads through MiXCR, one entry per CDR3 protein. Of fewer than 400,000 distinct CDR3 sequences detected, 9.5% to 12% appear once; the ten largest clones hold approximately 3.3%. The specimen comprised CD4+ T cells sorted from PBMCs, sampled 45 days after the yellow fever booster vaccination. All receptors come from a man aged 18 to 30 who received the YFV17D yellow fever vaccine.

The chain recombines TRBV5-4 with TRBJ2-3; D remains unclear. CDR3 length equals 11 residues. Trimming removed 4 bases at V and 8 bases at J, with 8 bases between. Germline assignment: CDR1 SGHNT and CDR2 YYREEE (reference sequence). Written as DNA, the CDR3 is TGTGCCAGCAGCCTAGATGGTACGCAGTATTTT. Translation gives CASSLDGTQYF.

This chain joins TRBV5-1 and TRBJ1-2, with D possibly matching TRBD1 (5 bases). The CDR3 runs 13 residues. Germline lookup yields CDR1 SGHRS and CDR2 YFSETQ. Trimming cost V 0 bases and J 9 bases, with 12 bases left between them. The DNA for the CDR3 is TGCGCCAGCAGCTTGGAGTACAGGTCGAGCTACACCTTC. Residues: CASSLEYRSSYTF.

The rearrangement links TRBV21-1 to TRBJ2-7. TRBV21-1 represents a pseudogene. This CDR3 contains 13 residues. CDR3 protein: CASSKVVIVAEYV. CDR3 nucleotides: TGTGCCAGCAGCAAAGTGGTAATAGTGGCGGAGTACGTC.

This clonotype was seen at least ten times. The chain joins TRBV11-2 to TRBJ2-5; tentatively, D is TRBD1 (6 bases). V shed 5 bases and J shed 5 bases, with 18 bases lying between them. The length of the CDR3 is 15 residues. Germline assignment: CDR1 SGHAT and CDR2 FQNNGV. CDR3 nucleotides: TGTGCCAGCAGCCACCCGGCAGGGGACCTGGAGACCCAGTACTTC. It yields the protein CASSHPAGDLETQYF.

This chain joins TRBV10-3 and TRBJ2-7, with no clear D. Germline V gene lookup returns CDR1 ENHRY and CDR2 SYGVKD. The CDR3 runs to 15 residues. Trimming removed 1 base at V and 0 bases at J, with 10 bases between. CDR3 nucleotide sequence: TGTGCCATCAGTGAGTTGGCTTACGGCTCCTACGAGCAGTACTTC. Translation: CAISELAYGSYEQYF.

The table lists this clonotype with a few counts. This CDR3 is CAIKFSGENSPLHF. CDR3 sequence (DNA): TGTGCCATTAAGTTTTCAGGGGAAAATTCACCCCTCCACTTT. J is TRBJ1-6 and V is TRBV10-3; a weak D match, TRBD1 (6 bases). The CDR3 contains 14 residues. The V and J ends lost 9 bases and 7 bases respectively, with 16 bases between them. Per the germline V gene, CDR1 is ENHRY and CDR2 is SYGVKD.

In this sample, this clonotype turned up a few times. The chain employs TRBV5-1 and TRBJ2-3, with D uncertain. With 3 bases removed from V and 5 bases from J, the gap between germline ends came to 7 bases. The CDR3 is made up of 12 amino acids. Germline V gives CDR1 SGHRS, CDR2 YFSETQ. Here the CDR3 reads CASSSHRDTQYF. The CDR3 DNA is TGCGCCAGCAGCTCTCATAGAGATACGCAGTATTTT.

This clonotype was counted between two and nine times. J is TRBJ2-5 and V is TRBV6-6; D is possibly TRBD2 (6 bases). The CDR3 is made up of 12 amino acids. Germline values: CDR1 MNHNY, CDR2 SVGAGI (reference sequence). V was trimmed by 10 bases and J by 4 bases, leaving 13 bases between them. DNA of the CDR3: TGTGCCACCGGGGGTTCGCGAGAGACCCAGTACTTC. Its translation: CATGGSRETQYF.

The V call is TRBV7-9, the J call TRBJ2-1, with 9 bases identical to TRBD2. CDR1 and CDR2 (germline): SEHNR, FQNEAQ (reference sequence). The J segment lost 9 bases and the V segment lost 0 bases, leaving 6 bases of the junction unmatched. CDR3 size: 15 residues. CDR3 nucleotide sequence: TGTGCCAGCAGCTTAGCGGGTAGCGGGGGTGCTGAGCAGTTCTTC. Protein product: CASSLAGSGGAEQFF.

The V gene is TRBV5-1, the J gene TRBJ2-7; D remains unclear. CDR3 length: 13 amino acids. V was trimmed by 7 bases and J by 9 bases, leaving 20 bases between them. In germline, CDR1 is SGHRS, CDR2 YFSETQ. CDR3: CASSRGPKRRQYV. CDR3 DNA: TGCGCCAGCTCCCGAGGACCCAAAAGGCGGCAGTACGTC.

This clonotype was detected many times. The V call is TRBV12-3 or TRBV12-4, the J call TRBJ1-2, with 7 bases aligning to TRBD1. The CDR3 contains 12 residues. The V segment lost 5 bases and the J segment 4 bases; nucleotides outside the gene matches: 1. DNA for the CDR3: TGTGCCAGCAGTAACAGGGGCTATGGCTACACCTTC. Translation: CASSNRGYGYTF.

This clonotype was seen a few times. V usage is TRBV20-1 and J usage is TRBJ2-3; either TRBD1 or TRBD2 may supply D (7 bases each). This CDR3 comprises 14 residues. Between the trimmed V and J ends, which lost 4 bases and 1 base, there was a span of 12 bases. From germline, CDR1 is DFQATT and CDR2 SNEGSKA (reference sequence). DNA of the CDR3: TGCAGTGCTAAGCGGGACAGAGGCACAGATACGCAGTATTTT. It specifies CSAKRDRGTDTQYF.

CDR3 nucleotides: TGTGCCAGCTCGAGGGGATTCAATCAGCCCCAGCATTTT. It yields the protein CASSRGFNQPQHF. The J gene is TRBJ1-5, the V gene TRBV27; maybe TRBD1 (5 bases). The CDR3 spans 13 residues. Germline V CDR1 and CDR2: MNHEY, SMNVEV (reference sequence). Trimming stripped 8 bases from V and 3 bases from J, with 11 bases between.

In this sample, this clonotype turned up a few times. The gene calls are TRBV7-3 and TRBJ2-1; D is unclear. Germline V gene sequence: CDR1 SGHTA, CDR2 FQGTGA. The CDR3 consists of 15 residues. Trimming took 1 base from V and 0 from J, leaving 7 bases between them. The CDR3 loop reads CASSLKVGSYNEQFF. CDR3 nucleotides: TGTGCCAGCAGCTTAAAGGTGGGCTCCTACAATGAGCAGTTCTTC.

This clonotype was found a few times. This chain joins TRBV6-2 or TRBV6-3 and TRBJ2-7; TRBD1 aligns across 9 bases. The junction had 8 bases not matched to a gene; V was cut back by 6 bases and J by 2 bases. Germline CDR1 is MNHEY and CDR2 is SVGEGT. This CDR3 region has 15 residues. CDR3 loop: CASRLGQGPTYEQYV. CDR3 bases: TGTGCCAGCAGGCTGGGACAGGGACCTACCTACGAGCAGTACGTC.

This clonotype was observed a single time. The rearrangement joins TRBV20-1 to TRBJ2-3; 11 bases line up with TRBD2. The germline CDR1 and CDR2 sequences are DFQATT and SNEGSKA (reference sequence). The CDR3 consists of 16 residues. V lost 3 bases to trimming and J lost 5 bases; unmatched junction nucleotides: 10. CDR3 in amino acids: CSARPRLAGGLDTQYF. The CDR3 DNA sequence: TGCAGTGCTAGGCCCCGGTTAGCGGGGGGGCTAGATACGCAGTATTTT.

This clonotype appeared many times. The V and J genes are TRBV4-1 and TRBJ1-4; the match to TRBD1 covers 8 bases. This CDR3 spans 16 amino acids. The germline V gene encodes CDR1 MGHRA and CDR2 YSYEKL. V lost 3 bases, J lost 3 bases, and 6 bases stayed unmatched. The CDR3 reads CASSQIQGAANEKLFF. For the CDR3, the DNA is TGCGCCAGCAGCCAGATTCAGGGGGCCGCTAATGAAAAACTGTTTTTT.

This clonotype was detected only a few times. CDR3 sequence reads: CASSQDPWDGYTF. For the CDR3, the DNA is TGCGCCAGCAGCCAAGATCCGTGGGATGGCTACACCTTC. J is TRBJ1-2 and V is TRBV4-1; D is uncertain. The germline CDR1 and CDR2 sequences are MGHRA and YSYEKL. The ends were cut back, 0 bases at V and 6 bases at J, with 8 bases in the middle. This CDR3 contains 13 residues.

In DNA form, the CDR3 reads TGTGCCAGCAGCCTACCGGGACAGACAACCGGGGAGCTGTTTTTT. Translation gives CASSLPGQTTGELFF. The gene calls are TRBV3-1 and TRBJ2-2, with TRBD1 identical over 7 bases. Germline-derived CDR1 and CDR2 are LGHDT and YNNKEL (reference sequence). Losses at the gene ends were 4 bases for V and 5 bases for J; bases not matched to a gene: 7. The CDR3 totals 15 residues.

This clonotype was observed a few times. The gene calls are TRBV24-1 and TRBJ2-3; D might be TRBD2 (5 bases). Trimming removed 12 bases from V and 2 bases from J, with 17 bases in between. CDR3 length equals 14 residues. Germline V CDR1 and CDR2: KGHDR, SFDVKD. CDR3 nucleotides: TGTGCCTTCGTCCGGGGATTCGCCACAGATACGCAGTATTTT. This codes for CAFVRGFATDTQYF.

This clonotype appeared a few times. The V and J genes are TRBV20-1 and TRBJ2-1; D not resolved. V was shortened by 0 bases and J by 2 bases, with 11 bases between the two germline ends. The germline V gene has CDR1 DFQATT and CDR2 SNEGSKA (reference sequence). The length of the CDR3 is 15 residues. The CDR3 sequence: CSARDRVGAYNEQFF. For the CDR3, the DNA is TGCAGTGCTAGAGATCGTGTAGGAGCCTACAATGAGCAGTTCTTC.

The table lists this clonotype with a few counts. The chain combines TRBV7-9 with TRBJ1-2, with 9 nucleotides matching TRBD1. The CDR3 is 16 residues long. Germline values: CDR1 SEHNR, CDR2 FQNEAQ (reference sequence). J gave up 3 bases and V 5 bases, and 10 bases lay outside the gene matches. In DNA form, the CDR3 reads TGTGCCAGCAGCCCCCTCGGACAGGGGTGGGACTATGGCTACACCTTC. Residues: CASSPLGQGWDYGYTF.

Ten or more counts support this clonotype. This chain uses TRBV10-3 with TRBJ2-3; maybe TRBD2 (5 bases). The CDR3 runs 14 residues. The germline V gene encodes CDR1 ENHRY and CDR2 SYGVKD. The V end lost 4 bases, the J end lost 2 bases, and 10 bases lay between the germline ends. DNA of the CDR3: TGTGCCATCAGTGGGTGGGAGCACACAGATACGCAGTATTTT. Translated: CAISGWEHTDTQYF.

This clonotype was counted between two and nine times. J is TRBJ2-7 and V is TRBV5-4; D possibly corresponds to TRBD2 (7 bases). Germline values: CDR1 SGHNT, CDR2 YYREEE (reference sequence). This CDR3 spans 16 amino acids. Trimming shortened V by 3 bases and J by 2 bases, and 18 bases separated the two germline ends. CDR3 sequence (DNA): TGTGCCAGCAGCTCGGGGGGCAGCGTTTTAACCTACGAGCAGTACTTC. Its translation: CASSSGGSVLTYEQYF.

This clonotype occurred many times. This rearrangement joins TRBV9 to TRBJ2-2; maybe TRBD2 (6 bases). Germline V gene data show CDR1 as SGDLS and CDR2 as YYNGEE. CDR3 size: 20 residues. V was pared by 0 bases and J by 2 bases, with 23 bases between. Written as DNA, the CDR3 is TGTGCCAGCAGCGTAGTGGAAATTGGTGTTGGGGGGAGCAACACCGGGGAGCTGTTTTTT. Translation gives CASSVVEIGVGGSNTGELFF.